Listed here are 21 T cell receptor beta chains from one sample, sequenced in a study of graft-versus-host responses after intestinal transplantation. Using immunoSEQ multiplex PCR, the repertoire was profiled, and TCRdb retains in-frame clones only, with some absent. The sample holds tens of thousands of clones, 90% to 95% seen once. For these TCRs, the target antigens are not known. The source was unstimulated CD4+ T cells sorted from spleen or lymph node cells, collected before transplant. The source of these receptors is a human donor who was the organ donor for an intestinal transplant.

V usage is TRBV7-9 and J usage is TRBJ2-1, with 7 bases aligning to TRBD2. The CDR3 has 16 residues. The ends lost 5 bases at V and 0 bases at J; junction bases unmatched: 7. Germline V gene sequence: CDR1 SEHNR, CDR2 FQNEAQ (reference sequence). The DNA of the CDR3 is TGTGCCAGCAGCCAACCCGGGGGGAGCTCCTACAATGAGCAGTTCTTC. Protein product: CASSQPGGSSYNEQFF. The variable domain in full, completed from reference TRBV7-9 and TRBJ2-1, reads DTGVSQNPRHKITKRGQNVTFRCDPISEHNRLYWYRQTLGQGPEFLTYFQNEAQLEKSRLLSDRFSAERPKGSFSTLEIQRTEQGDSAMYLCASSQPGGSSYNEQFFGPGTRLTVL.

The V gene is TRBV5-5, the J gene TRBJ2-7; maybe TRBD2 (5 bases). Germline-derived CDR1 and CDR2 are SGHKS and YYEKEE (reference sequence). The CDR3 extends over 14 amino acids. Trimming shortened V by 0 bases and J by 5 bases, and 12 bases separated the two germline ends. Here the CDR3 DNA reads TGTGCCAGCAGCTTGGGGCTAGCTATCGACGAGCAGTACTTC. Encoded protein: CASSLGLAIDEQYF.

The chain combines TRBV18 with TRBJ2-5, with D perhaps matching TRBD2 (6 bases). The CDR3 has 14 amino acids. Trimming shortened V by 4 bases and J by 5 bases, and 14 bases separated the two germline ends. Per the germline V gene, CDR1 is KGHSH and CDR2 is LQKENI. CDR3 protein: CASSLIQAGETQYF. For the CDR3, the DNA is TGTGCCAGCTCACTGATACAGGCGGGGGAGACCCAGTACTTC.

The sample holds a few counts of this clone. The V gene is TRBV7-9, the J gene TRBJ1-2, with D possibly matching TRBD1 (6 bases). V gave up 1 base and J gave up 14 bases, with 11 bases separating them. The length of the CDR3 is 11 residues. Germline CDR1 is SEHNR and CDR2 is FQNEAQ (reference sequence). The CDR3 loop is CASSLVPGETF. CDR3 sequence (DNA): TGTGCCAGCAGCTTAGTCCCAGGGGAAACCTTC.

The chain combines TRBV9 with TRBJ1-2; possible D gene TRBD1, 6 bases. Germline CDR1 SGDLS, CDR2 YYNGEE. V gave up 3 bases and J gave up 3 bases, with 12 bases separating them. This CDR3 contains 14 residues. The DNA for the CDR3 is TGTGCCAGCAGCGGAGGGGGACATGACTATGGCTACACCTTC. It translates to CASSGGGHDYGYTF.

The J gene is TRBJ1-6, the V gene TRBV7-2; D is unclear. V was clipped by 5 bases and J by 5 bases, with 16 bases between them. The CDR3 is made up of 16 amino acids. CDR1 and CDR2 (germline): SGHTA, FQGNSA. CDR3 residues: CASSPKWSTDNSPLHF. DNA for the CDR3: TGTGCCAGCAGCCCAAAGTGGTCGACGGATAATTCACCCCTCCACTTT.

The V gene is TRBV4-1, the J gene TRBJ2-3; no definite D call. CDR3 length: 15 residues. V shed 1 base and J shed 0 bases, with 8 bases lying between them. In germline, CDR1 is MGHRA, CDR2 YSYEKL. CDR3 amino acids: CASSQVTTSTDTQYF. CDR3 coding DNA: TGCGCCAGCAGCCAAGTGACCACTAGCACAGATACGCAGTATTTT.

The J gene is TRBJ2-5, the V gene TRBV5-1; D possibly uses TRBD1 or TRBD2 (5 bases each). This CDR3 is built from 12 residues. Looked up from germline, CDR1 is SGHRS and CDR2 is YFSETQ. Trimming took 2 bases from V and 4 from J, leaving 6 bases between them. CDR3 residues: CASSFGGETQYF. CDR3 nucleotide sequence: TGCGCCAGCAGCTTTGGGGGAGAGACCCAGTACTTC.

The chain carries TRBV19 and TRBJ2-1, with TRBD1 matching over 10 bases. The germline V gene encodes CDR1 LNHDA and CDR2 SQIVND (reference sequence). The CDR3 runs 15 residues. J was trimmed by 3 bases and V by 5 bases; bases with no gene match: 4. The CDR3 is CASSFGQGDYNEQFF. CDR3 coding DNA: TGTGCCAGTAGTTTCGGACAGGGGGACTACAATGAGCAGTTCTTC.

This chain joins TRBV10-2 and TRBJ1-1; D is perhaps TRBD1 (6 bases). V dropped 7 bases and J dropped 6 bases, with 18 bases sitting between them. The CDR3 has 14 amino acids. The V gene's germline CDR1 is WSHSY and CDR2 SAAADI. CDR3 coding DNA: TGCGCCAGCACCGCCCACCCAGGGGTCGCTGAAGCTTTCTTT. It specifies CASTAHPGVAEAFF.

The rearrangement joins TRBV7-9 to TRBJ1-2; D may be TRBD1 (5 bases). The germline gives CDR1 SEHNR, CDR2 FQNEAQ (reference sequence). This CDR3 region has 15 residues. Trimming shortened V by 0 bases and J by 4 bases, and 12 bases separated the two germline ends. The CDR3: CASSLAGDGGYGYTF. DNA for the CDR3: TGTGCCAGCAGCTTAGCTGGGGACGGTGGCTATGGCTACACCTTC.

The V call is TRBV12-5, the J call TRBJ2-1; D not resolved. The CDR3 has 16 residues. V dropped 6 bases and J dropped 3 bases, with 18 bases sitting between them. The germline CDR1 and CDR2 sequences are LGHNT and FRNRAP. Here the CDR3 reads CASGYTTAAIYNEQFF. CDR3 DNA: TGTGCTAGTGGATACACTACAGCCGCGATCTACAATGAGCAGTTCTTC. Using reference TRBV12-5 and TRBJ2-1 for the parts outside the CDR3, the full variable domain is DARVTQTPRHKVTEMGQEVTMRCQPILGHNTVFWYRQTMMQGLELLAYFRNRAPLDDSGMPKDRFSAEMPDATLATLKIQPSEPRDSAVYFCASGYTTAAIYNEQFFGPGTRLTVL.

To note about this clone: The sample contains more than one DNA sequence encoding this CDR3. This sequence joins TRBV5-6 and TRBJ1-2; D remains unclear. The germline V gene has CDR1 SGHDT and CDR2 YYEEEE. V was cut by 0 bases and J by 1 base, with 4 bases left in between. This CDR3 has 13 residues. The CDR3 sequence is CASSLAGNYGYTF. The CDR3 DNA is TGTGCCAGCAGCTTGGCGGGTAACTATGGCTACACCTTC. The variable domain in full, completed from reference TRBV5-6 and TRBJ1-2, reads DAGVTQSPTHLIKTRGQQVTLRCSPKSGHDTVSWYQQALGQGPQFIFQYYEEEERQRGNFPDRFSGHQFPNYSSELNVNALLLGDSALYLCASSLAGNYGYTFGSGTRLTVV.

The rearrangement links TRBV7-2 to TRBJ2-7; D call uncertain. The CDR3 spans 13 residues. The V end was cut by 4 bases, the J end by 2 bases, with 9 bases between. The germline CDR1 and CDR2 sequences are SGHTA and FQGNSA. The CDR3 protein is CASSSTWAYEQYF. As DNA, the CDR3 is TGTGCCAGCAGCTCCACATGGGCCTACGAGCAGTACTTC.

This chain connects TRBV11-2 to TRBJ1-6, with D maybe TRBD1 (5 bases). The CDR3 totals 15 residues. With 1 base removed from V and 4 bases from J, the gap between germline ends came to 8 bases. Germline CDR1 is SGHAT and CDR2 is FQNNGV. For the CDR3, the DNA is TGTGCCAGCAGCTTAGCAGGGCAGTATAATTCACCCCTCCACTTT. Protein product: CASSLAGQYNSPLHF.

This chain connects TRBV4-1 to TRBJ1-3, with 9 bases lining up with TRBD1. The germline V gene encodes CDR1 MGHRA and CDR2 YSYEKL. There are 16 residues in the CDR3. V lost 0 bases, J lost 5 bases, and 5 bases stayed unmatched. CDR3 nucleotide sequence: TGCGCCAGCAGCCAAGAGCCGGGACAGGGAAGAAACACCATATATTTT. Translating it yields CASSQEPGQGRNTIYF.

V usage is TRBV5-1 and J usage is TRBJ2-1, with D perhaps given as TRBD1 or TRBD2 (6 bases each). Per germline, CDR1 SGHRS and CDR2 YFSETQ. CDR3 length equals 16 residues. The V end was cut by 0 bases, the J end by 0 bases, with 10 bases between. CDR3: CASSLEGGSSYNEQFF. The CDR3, as DNA: TGCGCCAGCAGCTTGGAAGGGGGGAGCTCCTACAATGAGCAGTTCTTC. The full variable domain, completed using reference TRBV5-1 and TRBJ2-1, is KAGVTQTPRYLIKTRGQQVTLSCSPISGHRSVSWYQQTPGQGLQFLFEYFSETQRNKGNFPGRFSGRQFSNSRSEMNVSTLELGDSALYLCASSLEGGSSYNEQFFGPGTRLTVL.

This rearrangement joins TRBV2 to TRBJ2-5, with TRBD2 matching over 10 bases. From germline, CDR1 is SNHLY and CDR2 FYNNEI. The CDR3 is 16 residues long. J gave up 4 bases and V 5 bases, and 10 bases lay outside the gene matches. The CDR3 protein is CASSRGSGGRGETQYF. CDR3 nucleotide sequence: TGTGCCAGCAGTCGAGGTAGCGGGGGGCGGGGAGAGACCCAGTACTTC.

The chain employs TRBV30 and TRBJ2-3; D remains unclear. Germline values: CDR1 GTSNPN, CDR2 SVGIG (reference sequence). V was cut by 4 bases and J by 0 bases, with 5 bases left in between. This CDR3 comprises 12 residues. In nucleotides, the CDR3 is TGTGCCTGGACTGTGAGCACAGATACGCAGTATTTT. It specifies CAWTVSTDTQYF.

This clone occurred once. CDR3 residues: CASSPLRDYGYTF. The CDR3 coding sequence is TGTGCCAGCAGCCCCCTCCGGGACTATGGCTACACCTTC. The V and J genes are TRBV14 and TRBJ1-2, with unresolved D. Germline CDR1 reads SGHDN; CDR2 reads FVKESK. The CDR3 is made up of 13 amino acids. V was clipped by 4 bases and J by 3 bases, with 9 bases between them.

The CDR3 reads CASSPRAANTGELFF. The CDR3 DNA sequence: TGCGCCAGCAGCCCTAGAGCTGCGAACACCGGGGAGCTGTTTTTT. The J gene is TRBJ2-2, the V gene TRBV4-1; no clear D. The ends were cut back, 4 bases at V and 0 bases at J, with 9 bases in the middle. This CDR3 is 15 amino acids long. In germline, CDR1 is MGHRA, CDR2 YSYEKL.